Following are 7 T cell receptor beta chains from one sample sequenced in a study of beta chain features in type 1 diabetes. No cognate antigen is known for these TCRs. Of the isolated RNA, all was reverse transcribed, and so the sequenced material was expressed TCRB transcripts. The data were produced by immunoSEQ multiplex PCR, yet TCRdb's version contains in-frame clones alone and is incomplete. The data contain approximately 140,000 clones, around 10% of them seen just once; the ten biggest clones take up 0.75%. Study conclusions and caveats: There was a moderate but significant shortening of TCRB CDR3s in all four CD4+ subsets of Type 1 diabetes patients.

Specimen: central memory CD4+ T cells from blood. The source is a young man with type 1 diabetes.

The chain's CDR3 is CASSDGGTQPQHF. CDR3 sequence (DNA): TGTGCCAGCAGTGACGGGGGTACCCAGCCCCAGCATTTT. This chain connects TRBV2 to TRBJ1-5, with D perhaps matching TRBD1 (5 bases). The V gene lost 3 bases and the J gene lost 7 bases, with 10 bases spanning the gap. The CDR3 loop spans 13 amino acids. CDR1 and CDR2 from the germline V gene are SNHLY and FYNNEI.

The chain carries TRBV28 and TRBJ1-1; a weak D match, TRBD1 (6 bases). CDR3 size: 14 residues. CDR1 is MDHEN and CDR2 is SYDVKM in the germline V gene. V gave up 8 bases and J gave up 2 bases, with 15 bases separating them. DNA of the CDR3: TGTGCCAGCCTTTCCCACAGGGACAACACTGAAGCTTTCTTT. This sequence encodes CASLSHRDNTEAFF.

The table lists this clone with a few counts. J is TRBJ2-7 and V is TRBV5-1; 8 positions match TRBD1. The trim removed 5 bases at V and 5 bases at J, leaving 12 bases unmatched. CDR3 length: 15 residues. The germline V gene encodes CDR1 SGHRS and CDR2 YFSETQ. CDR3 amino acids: CASRDLRQGFHEQYF. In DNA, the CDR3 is TGCGCCAGCAGAGATCTGAGACAGGGGTTTCACGAGCAGTACTTC. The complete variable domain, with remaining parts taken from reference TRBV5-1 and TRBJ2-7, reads KAGVTQTPRYLIKTRGQQVTLSCSPISGHRSVSWYQQTPGQGLQFLFEYFSETQRNKGNFPGRFSGRQFSNSRSEMNVSTLELGDSALYLCASRDLRQGFHEQYFGPGTRLTVT.

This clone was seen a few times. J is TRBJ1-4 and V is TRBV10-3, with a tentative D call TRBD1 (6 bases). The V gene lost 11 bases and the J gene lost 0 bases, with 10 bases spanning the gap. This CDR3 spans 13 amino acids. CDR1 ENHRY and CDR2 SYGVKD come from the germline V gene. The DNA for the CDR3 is TGTGCCGCGCAGGGGTCAACTAATGAAAAACTGTTTTTT. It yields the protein CAAQGSTNEKLFF.

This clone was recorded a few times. As DNA, the CDR3 is TGTGCCAGCAGCTTAGACAGGGGCCAATCCTACGAGCAGTACTTC. It is translated as CASSLDRGQSYEQYF. The rearrangement links TRBV5-4 to TRBJ2-7, with TRBD1 matching 8 bases. Per germline, CDR1 SGHNT and CDR2 YYREEE (reference sequence). The ends lost 2 bases at V and 1 base at J; junction bases unmatched: 5. The CDR3 sequence is 15 residues long.

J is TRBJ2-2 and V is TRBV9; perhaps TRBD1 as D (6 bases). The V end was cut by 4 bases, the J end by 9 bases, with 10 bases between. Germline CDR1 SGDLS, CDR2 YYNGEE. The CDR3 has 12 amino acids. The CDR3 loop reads CASSLQGRELFF. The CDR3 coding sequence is TGTGCCAGCAGCCTACAGGGCAGGGAGCTGTTTTTT.

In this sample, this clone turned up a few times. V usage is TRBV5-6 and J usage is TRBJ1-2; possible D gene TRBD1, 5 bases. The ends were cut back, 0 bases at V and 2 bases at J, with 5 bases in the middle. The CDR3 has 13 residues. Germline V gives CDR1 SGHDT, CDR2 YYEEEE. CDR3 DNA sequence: TGTGCCAGCAGCTTGGACAGGAACTATGGCTACACCTTC. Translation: CASSLDRNYGYTF.